These 17 T cell receptor beta chains share one sample of origin, sequenced in a study of OX40 agonist ivuxolimab in advanced cancers. The protocol was immunoSEQ multiplex PCR, while the TCRdb copy is restricted to in-frame clones and leaves out a portion. The table shows tens of thousands of clones, with around nine tenths occurring only once. Sequenced material: CD4+ or CD8+ T cells sorted from blood, taken in a trial of the OX40 agonist ivuxolimab. These receptors all come from an adult with an advanced solid tumor such as melanoma, head and neck, liver or kidney cancer.

This clone was seen once. V and J are TRBV10-3 and TRBJ2-7; 12 nucleotides agree with TRBD1. V was clipped by 6 bases and J by 5 bases; unmatched bases: 2. Germline V lookup: CDR1 ENHRY, CDR2 SYGVKD. The CDR3 runs 13 residues. The CDR3: CAIRGTGGHEQYF. CDR3 bases: TGTGCCATCAGGGGGACAGGGGGCCACGAGCAGTACTTC.

The chain recombines TRBV2 with TRBJ2-5, with D unresolved. CDR3 length: 12 residues. Trimming removed 5 bases at V and 2 bases at J, with 6 bases between. Germline V gene sequence: CDR1 SNHLY, CDR2 FYNNEI. This CDR3 is CASSLVQETQYF. CDR3 DNA sequence: TGTGCCAGCAGTCTCGTACAAGAGACCCAGTACTTC. The variable domain in full, with the rest retrieved from reference TRBV2 and TRBJ2-5, is EPEVTQTPSHQVTQMGQEVILRCVPISNHLYFYWYRQILGQKVEFLVSFYNNEISEKSEIFDDQFSVERPDGSNFTLKIRSTKLEDSAMYFCASSLVQETQYFGPGTRLLVL.

The genes are TRBV19 and TRBJ2-5; TRBD2 matches at 9 bases. Germline CDR1 and CDR2: LNHDA and SQIVND (reference sequence). J lost 5 bases, V lost 7 bases, and 14 bases had no gene match. The CDR3 covers 16 residues. This CDR3 reads CASTKRGLAGSETQYF. CDR3 bases: TGTGCCAGTACTAAAAGGGGGCTAGCGGGGTCGGAGACCCAGTACTTC.

The chain joins TRBV29-1 to TRBJ2-2; the match to TRBD1 covers 7 bases. V shed 6 bases, J shed 0 bases, and the junction held 1 base outside the gene matches. The CDR3 is made up of 13 amino acids. The V gene's germline CDR1 is SQVTM and CDR2 ANQGSEA. Here the CDR3 DNA reads TGCAGCGTAGACAGGGCGAACACCGGGGAGCTGTTTTTT. This gives the protein CSVDRANTGELFF.

V gene TRBV25-1 combines with J gene TRBJ2-5, with D tentatively TRBD2 (6 bases). V was shortened by 4 bases and J by 2 bases, with 14 bases between the two germline ends. CDR1 is MGHDK, CDR2 SYGVNS, per germline. CDR3 length: 15 residues. The CDR3 spells CASSGGVDLQETQYF. Written as DNA, the CDR3 is TGTGCCAGCAGTGGGGGGGTCGACTTACAAGAGACCCAGTACTTC.

This sequence joins TRBV7-9 and TRBJ2-7; D is tentatively TRBD1 or TRBD2 (5 bases each). This CDR3 has 13 amino acids. Trimming removed 5 bases from V and 3 bases from J, with 11 bases in between. Per germline, CDR1 SEHNR and CDR2 FQNEAQ (reference sequence). CDR3 DNA sequence: TGTGCCAGCAGCCTCGGGGCCATCTACGAGCAGTACTTC. This codes for CASSLGAIYEQYF.

Here the CDR3 DNA reads TGTGCCAGCAGTTCCTGGACTAGCGGGGAGACAGATACGCAGTATTTT. It specifies CASSSWTSGETDTQYF. The rearrangement uses TRBV27 and TRBJ2-3; 12 bases align to TRBD2. Germline lookup yields CDR1 MNHEY and CDR2 SMNVEV (reference sequence). After removal of 4 bases from V and 3 bases from J, the junction contained 5 bases not matched to a gene. CDR3 length: 16 amino acids.

The chain couples TRBV10-3 to TRBJ1-3; no reliable D call. This CDR3 has 13 residues. The germline gives CDR1 ENHRY, CDR2 SYGVKD. The V gene lost 2 bases and the J gene lost 4 bases, with 6 bases spanning the gap. CDR3 sequence reads: CAISEVGGNTIYF. The CDR3 DNA is TGTGCCATCAGTGAGGTGGGAGGAAACACCATATATTTT.

The chain couples TRBV7-9 to TRBJ2-5; D is ambiguous. Germline CDR1 SEHNR, CDR2 FQNEAQ (reference sequence). The germline V and J ends were trimmed by 4 bases and 4 bases, with 13 bases remaining between them. The CDR3 loop spans 14 amino acids. The CDR3 sequence: CASSSDPPGETQYF. CDR3 sequence (DNA): TGTGCCAGCAGCTCGGACCCCCCTGGAGAGACCCAGTACTTC.

The chain recombines TRBV6-1 with TRBJ2-2, with 7 bases identical to TRBD1. Germline-derived CDR1 and CDR2 are MNHNS and SASEGT. V dropped 6 bases and J dropped 6; count of bases not matched to a gene: 10. The CDR3 has 15 amino acids. The CDR3 DNA follows: TGTGCCAGCAGGGACCGGCAGACAGGGTCCGGGGAGCTGTTTTTT. It codes for CASRDRQTGSGELFF.

The gene calls are TRBV11-3 and TRBJ2-1, with 9 bases that match TRBD1. Trimming at V came to 4 bases and at J to 1 base, leaving 2 bases not matched to a gene. This CDR3 has 15 residues. Germline V gene data show CDR1 as SGHNT and CDR2 as YENEEA. The CDR3 DNA is TGTGCCAGCAGCTCCGGGACAGGGTCCTACAATGAGCAGTTCTTC. This codes for CASSSGTGSYNEQFF. Full variable domain (remainder filled in from reference TRBV11-3 and TRBJ2-1): EAGVVQSPRYKIIEKKQPVAFWCNPISGHNTLYWYLQNLGQGPELLIRYENEEAVDDSQLPKDRFSAERLKGVDSTLKIQPAELGDSAVYLCASSSGTGSYNEQFFGPGTRLTVL.

This clone was counted once. Other DNA sequences in the sample encode the same CDR3. The chain employs TRBV11-3 and TRBJ2-1; D remains ambiguous. The CDR3 extends over 12 amino acids. From germline, CDR1 is SGHNT and CDR2 YENEEA. Trimming took 1 base from V and 8 from J, leaving 6 bases between them. CDR3 nucleotide sequence: TGTGCCAGCAGCTTAGTTCGAGATGAGCAGTTCTTC. This sequence encodes CASSLVRDEQFF.

V usage is TRBV4-3 and J usage is TRBJ2-5; either TRBD1 or TRBD2 may supply D (5 bases each). In germline, CDR1 is LGHNA, CDR2 YSLEER. V was pared by 4 bases and J by 5 bases, with 11 bases between. The CDR3 consists of 13 residues. The CDR3 DNA reads as TGCGCCAGCAGCCGGGGGTATCGGGAGACCCAGTACTTC. This translates into CASSRGYRETQYF.

The V gene is TRBV7-2, the J gene TRBJ1-2; D is perhaps TRBD1 (5 bases). The CDR3 contains 15 residues. The germline CDR1 and CDR2 sequences are SGHTA and FQGNSA. V dropped 1 base and J dropped 5 bases, with 14 bases sitting between them. The CDR3 DNA reads as TGTGCCAGCAGCTTAGTACGGGGCAGTGGGTATGGCTACACCTTC. Amino acid sequence: CASSLVRGSGYGYTF.

The chain carries TRBV5-5 and TRBJ2-7; no clear D gene. V gave up 1 base and J gave up 2 bases, with 10 bases separating them. The CDR3 totals 14 residues. Per germline, CDR1 SGHKS and CDR2 YYEKEE (reference sequence). In nucleotides, the CDR3 is TGTGCCAGCAGCTTGACTCGGAGCGCCTACGAGCAGTACTTC. This sequence encodes CASSLTRSAYEQYF.

The chain recombines TRBV11-2 with TRBJ1-1; the match to TRBD1 covers 7 bases. Germline assignment: CDR1 SGHAT and CDR2 FQNNGV. The V gene end was trimmed by 5 bases and the J gene end by 11 bases; junction bases not matched to a gene: 20. The CDR3 is made up of 16 amino acids. CDR3 coding DNA: TGTGCCAGCAGCCGAACAGGGGATTCGTCCGGTAGTACGGCTTTCTTT. Its protein is CASSRTGDSSGSTAFF.

The rearrangement joins TRBV7-2 to TRBJ1-2; D remains unclear. Germline V gene lookup returns CDR1 SGHTA and CDR2 FQGNSA. Trimming took off 6 bases at V and 7 bases at J, with 15 bases between the two ends. This CDR3 has 13 amino acids. The CDR3 DNA reads as TGTGCCAGCAGTCCTAAATATGCCTCTGGCTACACCTTC. This encodes CASSPKYASGYTF.